The following is a T cell receptor beta chain sequence with its context. The data originate from a study of T cell responses to AZD1222 COVID-19 vaccine. This CDR3 spans 13 amino acids. V was pared by 4 bases and J by 1 base, with 7 bases between. CDR1 is KGHSH and CDR2 is LQKENI in the germline V gene. The method was immunoSEQ multiplex PCR; TCRdb's version includes in-frame clones alone and lacks a portion of them. The sample carries some 120,000 clones, about 94% recorded once. Material: peripheral blood, obtained on day 0 of AZD1222 vaccination. The clonotype was recovered from an adult in good health. J is TRBJ1-1 and V is TRBV18; D not certain. CDR3 nucleotides: TGTGCCAGCTCACTCTCAGAGAACACTGAAGCTTTCTTT. Amino acids: CASSLSENTEAFF.